This note documents a single T cell receptor beta chain sequence. The clone's antigen remains unknown. No qualities accompany the bases; no much larger clone lies one base away. The data derive from a study of T cells in narcolepsy (dated by TCRdb to the late 2010s). About the investigation overall: The study enrolled patients with narcolepsy type 1 or type 2 (NT1, NT2) together with healthy control donors. The study used TCR Vbeta sequencing to track clonotypes in blood and CSF while looking for autoreactive T cells in narcolepsy patients that target self-antigens of hypocretin neurons (hypocretin, TRIB2).

For TCR Vbeta sequencing, memory CD4+ T cells were sorted ex vivo from the peripheral blood of both healthy controls and narcolepsy patients. General study outcomes and caveats: Patients and controls had comparable numbers of sequenced blood memory CD4+ clonotypes, averaging about 37,000 and 33,000, respectively. Plots comparing CSF and blood CD4+ T cell clonotypes from the same patient highlighted HCRT-specific and TRIB2-specific autoreactive clonotypes. According to the report, autoreactive clonotypes were detected serially in the blood of the same patients and of different patients, but not in healthy controls. No sequences matching autoreactive T cell clones were contained in some blood memory CD4+ repertoires from patients and controls.

Its CDR3 holds 14 amino acids, cysteine through phenylalanine. Of the read, only the CDR3 DNA is kept; its 42 bases are in frame from base 1. CDR1 SGHRS and CDR2 YFSETQ were looked up in the germline V gene. A distance of 12 bases separates the germline ends of V and J, which lose 0 bases and 5 bases respectively. The method behind the library was the immunoSEQ multiplex PCR assay. TCRdb stores this immuneACCESS table with in-frame sequences only. Part of the clones is absent; in the studies checked, under half of the shortfall reflects unresolved V genes, and no reason is known for the rest. In all, the sample holds over 15,000 clones, and around 86% of those were seen once. In total, the top ten clones hold 30% to 40% of the sample.

In this chain, TRBV5-1 is recombined with TRBJ2-7; no D gene is confidently identified. The sequencing input was memory (CD45RA-) CD4+ T cells from blood. Per the publication, the cell subset or site label means: memory T cells sorted ex vivo from peripheral blood. This receptor was identified in a human donor in good health. The bases are TGCGCCAGCAGCTTGGCCACGTCGGACCACGAGCAGTACTTC. This gives the protein CASSLATSDHEQYF.